The 12 T cell receptor beta chains listed next were all sequenced from one sample in a study of blood T cells in healthy people across ages. Using a J-beta primer mix together with a sample-barcoded 5' primer, a second PCR was run for roughly 6 to 11 cycles. In TCRdb, the 5' RACE reads were re-called with MiXCR into one record per CDR3 protein. The table lists around 520,000 distinct CDR3 sequences, about 28% of them singletons. This sample was shared with a second study, whose subject was T cells of mothers and their children.

The sequenced sample was blood. The receptors originated from a boy aged 2 to 10 in good health.

DNA for the CDR3: TGCAGTGCTAGAGTAGGAGAGTTCGACACAGATACGCAGTATTTT. Translated, it gives CSARVGEFDTDTQYF. The gene calls are TRBV20-1 and TRBJ2-3; D gene unclear. The ends were cut back, 1 base at V and 2 bases at J, with 13 bases in the middle. The CDR3 runs 15 residues. Per the germline V gene, CDR1 is DFQATT and CDR2 is SNEGSKA (reference sequence).

This clonotype was counted between two and nine times. The chain employs TRBV29-1 and TRBJ2-5, with D perhaps TRBD2 (5 bases). There are 12 residues in the CDR3. The germline V gene encodes CDR1 SQVTM and CDR2 ANQGSEA. Deletions cut 4 bases from V and 5 bases from J, with 11 bases between. The CDR3 protein is CSVASGAETQYF. The CDR3 nucleotides are TGCAGCGTTGCCAGCGGCGCTGAGACCCAGTACTTC.

CDR3 sequence (DNA): TGTGCCAGCAGCAAGAAGCGGGAGACGGTCTACGAGCAGTACTTC. Translation: CASSKKRETVYEQYF. The V and J genes are TRBV7-2 and TRBJ2-5, with 8 bases matching TRBD2. The J call may not be correct, given that the DNA end is closer to TRBJ2-7. Germline V CDR1 and CDR2: SGHTA, FQGNSA. The CDR3 is made up of 15 amino acids.

V gene TRBV4-3 combines with J gene TRBJ2-1, with D perhaps TRBD1 (6 bases). The end of the DNA is better explained by TRBJ2-7, so the J call may be wrong. Germline V CDR1 and CDR2: LGHNA, YSLEER. CDR3 size: 16 residues. Written as DNA, the CDR3 is TGCGCCAGCAGCCAATATTCCCGGGACAACTCCTACGAGCAGTACTTC. Translation gives CASSQYSRDNSYEQYF.

The chain has TRBV7-9 and TRBJ2-2; tentative D call: TRBD2 (5 bases). There are 15 residues in the CDR3. Germline V gene sequence: CDR1 SEHNR, CDR2 FQNEAQ (reference sequence). V was clipped by 5 bases and J by 6 bases, with 16 bases between them. The CDR3 nucleotides read TGTGCCAGCAGCCCCCGGACTCATCGGTCCGGGGAGCTGTTTTTT. Amino acid sequence: CASSPRTHRSGELFF.

The V gene is TRBV20-1, the J gene TRBJ2-5, with 7 bases identical to TRBD1. The CDR3 spans 13 residues. V trimming: 8 bases; J trimming: 4 bases; junction bases outside the gene matches: 10. Per the germline V gene, CDR1 is DFQATT and CDR2 is SNEGSKA (reference sequence). CDR3: CSIPQGYGETQYF. The CDR3 DNA reads as TGCAGTATCCCACAGGGGTACGGAGAGACCCAGTACTTC.

The J gene is TRBJ2-5, the V gene TRBV2; 7 bases are a match to TRBD2. The V and J ends lost 7 bases and 5 bases, in that order; junction bases with no gene match: 13. The CDR3 has 15 amino acids. Germline-derived CDR1 and CDR2 are SNHLY and FYNNEI. The CDR3 DNA reads TGTGCCAGCATGGAGTGGGGGGGATCGCACGAGACCCAGTACTTC. Protein product: CASMEWGGSHETQYF.

This sequence joins TRBV7-8 and TRBJ2-7; D ambiguous. The CDR3 contains 15 residues. Trimming removed 5 bases from V and 3 bases from J, with 17 bases in between. In germline, CDR1 is SGHVS, CDR2 FQNEAQ. The CDR3: CASSPKPPRNYEQYF. The CDR3, as DNA: TGTGCCAGCAGCCCTAAACCCCCGCGGAACTACGAGCAGTACTTC.

This chain connects TRBV7-9 to TRBJ2-4; TRBD2 aligns across 10 bases. CDR3 length: 15 amino acids. CDR1 SEHNR and CDR2 FQNEAQ come from the germline V gene (reference sequence). J gave up 3 bases and V 5 bases, and 4 bases lay outside the gene matches. The CDR3 region is CASSPRLAGKNIQYF. The CDR3 nucleotides read TGTGCCAGCAGCCCGAGACTAGCGGGCAAAAACATTCAGTACTTC.

The CDR3 coding sequence is TGCAGCGTTGAAGATCTCGAGGGGGCTCAAGACATTCAGTACTTC. Residues: CSVEDLEGAQDIQYF. J is TRBJ2-4 and V is TRBV29-1, with 7 bases that match TRBD1. V trimming: 0 bases; J trimming: 8 bases; junction bases outside the gene matches: 10. Looked up from germline, CDR1 is SQVTM and CDR2 is ANQGSEA. This CDR3 is 15 amino acids long. Filled out from reference TRBV29-1 and TRBJ2-4, the complete variable domain reads SAVISQKPSRDICQRGTSLTIQCQVDSQVTMMFWYRQQPGQSLTLIATANQGSEATYESGFVIDKFPISRPNLTFSTLTVSNMSPEDSSIYLCSVEDLEGAQDIQYFGAGTRLSVL.

The chain is built from TRBV10-3 and TRBJ1-2, with 7 bases that match TRBD1. Germline CDR1 and CDR2: ENHRY and SYGVKD. The J segment lost 7 bases and the V segment lost 5 bases, leaving 4 bases of the junction unmatched. CDR3 size: 12 residues. The CDR3 protein is CAISQGDVGYTF. CDR3 coding DNA: TGTGCCATCAGTCAGGGGGACGTTGGCTACACCTTC.

This clonotype turned up a few times. The chain is built from TRBV14 and TRBJ2-2; a possible D gene is TRBD2 (5 bases). In germline, CDR1 is SGHDN, CDR2 FVKESK. Trimming pared 3 bases from V and 3 bases from J, leaving 14 bases between. There are 16 residues in the CDR3. The CDR3 region has the DNA TGTGCCAGCAGCCACCTTAAGGACTCCTACACCGGGGAGCTGTTTTTT. Its protein product is CASSHLKDSYTGELFF. Variable domain in full (rest from reference TRBV14 and TRBJ2-2): EAGVTQFPSHSVIEKGQTVTLRCDPISGHDNLYWYRRVMGKEIKFLLHFVKESKQDESGMPNNRFLAERTGGTYSTLKVQPAELEDSGVYFCASSHLKDSYTGELFFGEGSRLTVL.